This T cell receptor (beta chain) was recovered during a study of blood T cell repertoires in COVID-19. Study-level background: T cells, B-cell-depleted T cells, or PBMCs supplied cDNA or gDNA.

Source study methods: The authors estimated nucleated cell counts from reference gene primer amplification. Assay used: immunoSEQ multiplex PCR; TCRdb lists only in-frame clones, some missing. V, J and clone size are taken as reported in that table, and D and trimming were inferred from the DNA itself. Of under 200,000 clones in the sample, around 87% were seen once. V lost 1 base, J lost 4 bases, and 13 bases lay in between. This CDR3 region has 15 residues. The germline V gene has CDR1 LGHNA and CDR2 YNFKEQ. What was sequenced was peripheral blood. The chain couples TRBV4-2 to TRBJ1-2; D is undetermined. This sequence was found in a man between 60 and 70 years old with COVID-19, enrolled during active disease. The CDR3: CASSQADATGYGYTF. Here the CDR3 DNA reads TGTGCCAGCAGCCAAGCCGATGCTACTGGCTATGGCTACACCTTC.